This T cell receptor beta chain was identified in a study of response to subunit inactivated influenza vaccine (dated 2018 in TCRdb). Notes on the research overall: To follow how T cells responded to a trivalent subunit inactivated influenza vaccine, the researchers relied on deep quantitative profiling of the T cell receptor repertoire.

Remarks on this clonotype: The antigen this receptor binds is unknown. Base qualities are not recorded, but no much larger clone differs from it by a single base.

Preparation of the library involved RT-PCR. TCRdb lists the instrument as Illumina HiSeq 2500. In TCRdb, the public reads were trimmed at Q25 with fastp and aligned with MiXCR, with productive beta chains retained. Rows are combined by CDR3 protein, so each entry shows the most common genes and DNA. Within this sample are 450,000 to 600,000 distinct CDR3 sequences, with 6.5% to 8% of them counted one time only. About an eighth of the sample goes to the ten largest clones. Points the paper makes about the study in general: The authors suggested that each seasonal influenza vaccination may recruit only a limited number of new T cells.

The CDR3 starts with the cysteine, ends with the phenylalanine, and has 14 residues. Of the read, only the CDR3 DNA is kept; its 42 bases are in frame from base 1. At the junction V is shortened by 3 bases and J by 8 bases, with 13 bases in between. This sequence was found in a man between 50 and 75 years old who received an inactivated influenza vaccine. Donor details come from another sample of the same person, matched by shared clones. The chain employs TRBV12-3 or TRBV12-4 and TRBJ1-4; confidence is insufficient to name the D gene. Sequencing used PBMCs from blood, obtained less than 25 months after vaccination. The nucleotide sequence is TGTGCCAGCAGTTTCGGCACCCGGGAAGAAAAACTGTTTTTT. This yields the protein CASSFGTREEKLFF.